This T cell receptor (beta chain) comes out of a study of shared clonotypes between healthy human individuals. On the study more broadly: Each donor had three CD4 naive, three CD4 memory, two CD8 naive and one CD8 memory plate. Study-level points and caveats: Represented genetic and exposure-history diversity was restricted by having few donors. Sharing of clonotypes among donors was expected to vary with sequencing depth.

This clone was detected only once. The target antigen is unknown. The table came from immunoSEQ multiplex PCR; TCRdb's copy has only in-frame clones and leaves some out. The table shows about 1.1 million clones, with roughly 80% occurring only once. This CDR3 contains 14 residues. From germline, CDR1 is SGHRS and CDR2 YFSETQ. Deletions cut 7 bases from V and 0 bases from J, with 11 bases between. Sample: memory CD4+ T cells from PBMCs. The subset denotes: CD45RA-negative fraction. This TCR was sampled from a man between 18 and 29 years old in good health. Some clones in this sample may be carry-over from other donors' samples. The chain recombines TRBV5-1 with TRBJ2-4; D unresolved. The CDR3, as DNA: TGCGCCAGCGGATCGGAGCTAGCCAAAAACATTCAGTACTTC. Encoded protein: CASGSELAKNIQYF. Supplemented by reference TRBV5-1 and TRBJ2-4, the full variable domain reads KAGVTQTPRYLIKTRGQQVTLSCSPISGHRSVSWYQQTPGQGLQFLFEYFSETQRNKGNFPGRFSGRQFSNSRSEMNVSTLELGDSALYLCASGSELAKNIQYFGAGTRLSVL.